The present T cell receptor (beta chain) was sequenced within a study of long-term antiretroviral therapy in people with HIV. Overall study: In the earliest collections, sampling predates the 2015 immediate-ART recommendation by about a decade.

It was version v3.0 of the immunoSEQ assay that was run at survey level. For each individual sample, sequencing targeted roughly 40,000-55,000 T-cell genomes. Clones were read by immunoSEQ multiplex PCR, and TCRdb kept only the in-frame ones, dropping some. The repertoire consists of 20,000 to 25,000 clones, with 70% to 90% occurring once and the leading ten covering 6.4%. Germline lookup yields CDR1 SGHRS and CDR2 YFSETQ. Deletions cut 3 bases from V and 3 bases from J, with 6 bases between. The CDR3 is made up of 13 amino acids. The material sequenced was unsorted PBMCs, taken 0.6 years after starting antiretroviral therapy. The chain couples TRBV5-1 to TRBJ2-2; D is undetermined. This clonotype originated in a man in his sixties with HIV. The CDR3 is CASSYDYTGELFF. CDR3 in DNA: TGCGCCAGCAGCTATGATTACACCGGGGAGCTGTTTTTT. Using reference TRBV5-1 and TRBJ2-2 for the parts outside the CDR3, the full variable domain is KAGVTQTPRYLIKTRGQQVTLSCSPISGHRSVSWYQQTPGQGLQFLFEYFSETQRNKGNFPGRFSGRQFSNSRSEMNVSTLELGDSALYLCASSYDYTGELFFGEGSRLTVL.